The clone carrying this TCR beta chain has only a few counts. With 60 Vbeta and 13 Jbeta primers, the PCR was carried out. Data came from immunoSEQ multiplex PCR; TCRdb stores just in-frame clones and leaves some out. The table includes fewer than 250,000 clones, roughly four fifths detected once. This sample is part of a study of cytomegalovirus exposure and HLA in healthy donors. The CDR3 totals 15 residues. J gave up 10 bases and V 2 bases, and 8 bases lay outside the gene matches. In germline, CDR1 is SGDLS, CDR2 YYNGEE. The V call is TRBV9, the J call TRBJ1-6; 8 positions match TRBD1. Sequenced sample: PBMCs. The clonotype originates from a woman aged 30 to 39 in good health and CMV-seropositive. The CDR3 reads CASSVGEQGGSPLHF. Here the CDR3 DNA reads TGTGCCAGCAGCGTCGGCGAACAGGGGGGCTCACCCCTCCACTTT.